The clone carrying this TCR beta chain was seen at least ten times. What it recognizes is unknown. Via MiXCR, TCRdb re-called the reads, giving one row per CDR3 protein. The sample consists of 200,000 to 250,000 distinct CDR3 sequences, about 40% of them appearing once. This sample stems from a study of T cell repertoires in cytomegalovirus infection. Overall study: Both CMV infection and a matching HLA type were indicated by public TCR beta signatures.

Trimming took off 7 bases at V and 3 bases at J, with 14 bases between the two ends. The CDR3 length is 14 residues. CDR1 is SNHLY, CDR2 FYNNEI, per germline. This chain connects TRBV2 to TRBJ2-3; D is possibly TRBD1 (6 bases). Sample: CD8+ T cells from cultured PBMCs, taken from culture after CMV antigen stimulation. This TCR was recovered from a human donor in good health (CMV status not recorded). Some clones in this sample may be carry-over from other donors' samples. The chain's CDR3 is CASNFDRRTDTQYF. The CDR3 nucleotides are TGTGCCAGCAACTTCGACAGGCGGACAGATACGCAGTATTTT.